The 13 T cell receptor beta chains below were found in one sample sequenced in a study of spatial heterogeneity in lung cancer. Sample time point: sample taken at primary tumor resection. TCRdb reanalysed the 5' RACE reads using MiXCR and keeps one entry per CDR3 protein. The repertoire holds under 14,000 distinct CDR3 sequences, with 6% to 6.5% as singletons. This specimen consisted of PBMCs, obtained at surgery. These receptors were taken from a male donor with early-stage non-small cell lung cancer.

The chain uses TRBV19 and TRBJ1-2, with TRBD1 identical over 7 bases. Germline-derived CDR1 and CDR2 are LNHDA and SQIVND (reference sequence). The CDR3 loop spans 15 amino acids. V gave up 5 bases and J gave up 5 bases; unmatched junction bases: 11. The CDR3 loop is CASSPYRDSRYGYTF. The CDR3 DNA follows: TGTGCCAGTAGTCCTTATCGGGACAGCCGGTATGGCTACACCTTC.

This clonotype came up many times. J is TRBJ2-2 and V is TRBV7-3; TRBD2 is a possible D gene (6 bases). The CDR3 runs to 15 residues. Germline values: CDR1 SGHTA, CDR2 FQGTGA. V was cut by 2 bases and J by 8 bases, with 15 bases left in between. The CDR3 region has the DNA TGTGCCAGCAGCTTAGGTGCGGGGCCTCAAGGGGAGCTGTTTTTT. It specifies CASSLGAGPQGELFF.

With respect to this clonotype: A read error may account for a junction end that differs from germline. The rearrangement uses TRBV6-1 and TRBJ2-5, with TRBD2 matching 9 bases. Germline V gives CDR1 MNHNS, CDR2 SASEGT. The CDR3 sequence is 16 residues long. CDR3 nucleotide sequence: TGTGTCAGCAGTGAAATTAGCGGGAGAGGGAGAGAGACCCAGTGCTTC. Translated, it gives CVSSEISGRGRETQCF.

The V call is TRBV6-2 or TRBV6-3, the J call TRBJ2-7; TRBD1 aligns across 7 bases. V shed 5 bases and J 2 bases; nucleotides not matched to a gene: 6. This CDR3 has 14 residues. Germline V gives CDR1 MNHEY, CDR2 SVGEGT. CDR3 DNA: TGTGCCAGCAGTCGGGGACAGCTAACCTACGAGCAGTACTTC. It is translated as CASSRGQLTYEQYF.

By frequency in the sample, this clonotype is medium-sized (0.01 to 0.1%). This chain links TRBV5-1 with TRBJ1-1; D unresolved. Looked up from germline, CDR1 is SGHRS and CDR2 is YFSETQ. CDR3 size: 13 residues. V lost 2 bases and J 4 bases, leaving 9 bases between the germline ends. Written as DNA, the CDR3 is TGCGCCAGCAGCTTTGAGGTTGGCACTGAAGCTTTCTTT. This sequence encodes CASSFEVGTEAFF.

In this sample, this clonotype turned up many times. The chain combines TRBV12-3 or TRBV12-4 with TRBJ2-1; no clear D. This CDR3 has 15 residues. The V end lost 6 bases, the J end lost 0 bases, and 12 bases lay between the germline ends. The CDR3 sequence: CASSPDLSSYNEQFF. Here the CDR3 DNA reads TGTGCCAGCAGCCCAGACTTGAGCTCCTACAATGAGCAGTTCTTC.

By share, this clonotype counts as medium-sized. This chain links TRBV4-1 with TRBJ1-1; TRBD1 agrees at 10 bases. CDR1 is MGHRA and CDR2 is YSYEKL in the germline V gene. Trimming at V came to 5 bases and at J to 10 bases, leaving 13 bases not matched to a gene. The CDR3 totals 15 residues. This CDR3 is CASSYQGQGRSGAFF. DNA of the CDR3: TGCGCCAGCAGCTACCAGGGACAGGGGAGGTCGGGAGCTTTCTTT.

The rearrangement joins TRBV27 to TRBJ2-7; 7 bases are a match to TRBD1. The CDR3 is 16 amino acids. The germline CDR1 and CDR2 sequences are MNHEY and SMNVEV (reference sequence). After removal of 2 bases from V and 6 bases from J, the junction contained 13 bases not matched to a gene. In DNA, the CDR3 is TGTGCCAGCAGTTTAGTCACCGGGACAGTGCACGGCGAGCAGTACTTC. It codes for CASSLVTGTVHGEQYF.

This clonotype is medium-sized by share. CDR3 amino acids: CASSYSNTEAFF. CDR3 DNA: TGTGCCAGCAGTTATTCGAACACTGAAGCTTTCTTT. The chain uses TRBV7-9 and TRBJ1-1; D is unclear. The CDR3 runs to 12 residues. V was pared by 6 bases and J by 1 base, with 6 bases between. Germline V gene lookup returns CDR1 SEHNR and CDR2 FQNEAQ (reference sequence).

By frequency in the sample, this clonotype is medium-sized. The chain combines TRBV6-5 with TRBJ2-1; a possible D gene is TRBD2 (5 bases). V was cut by 2 bases and J by 0 bases, with 8 bases left in between. CDR3 length: 15 amino acids. Germline-derived CDR1 and CDR2 are MNHEY and SVGAGI. CDR3 bases: TGTGCCAGCAGTTACCTAGCCAGCTCCTACAATGAGCAGTTCTTC. Protein product: CASSYLASSYNEQFF.

The chain links TRBV20-1 to TRBJ2-3, with 7 bases aligning to TRBD2. Per the germline V gene, CDR1 is DFQATT and CDR2 is SNEGSKA (reference sequence). V lost 5 bases, J lost 1 base, and 9 bases stayed unmatched. The CDR3 consists of 15 residues. The CDR3 region is CSAGVREVGTDTQYF. The CDR3 DNA reads TGCAGTGCTGGGGTCCGGGAGGTTGGCACAGATACGCAGTATTTT.

There are a few counts of this clonotype. This chain connects TRBV5-1 to TRBJ2-7; D may correspond to TRBD1 or TRBD2 (5 bases each). This CDR3 is built from 17 residues. The germline V gene has CDR1 SGHRS and CDR2 YFSETQ. Trimming shortened V by 1 base and J by 0 bases, and 17 bases separated the two germline ends. This CDR3 reads CASSLNREGPYSYEQYF. CDR3 nucleotides: TGCGCCAGCAGCTTGAATAGAGAGGGGCCCTACTCCTACGAGCAGTACTTC.

This clonotype was seen a few times. The chain has TRBV5-1 and TRBJ2-7; TRBD2 matches at 13 bases. The ends lost 0 bases at V and 5 bases at J; junction bases unmatched: 2. Germline V CDR1 and CDR2: SGHRS, YFSETQ. The CDR3 totals 15 residues. In nucleotides, the CDR3 is TGCGCCAGCAGCTTGGGGACTAGCGGGAGTAACGAGCAGTACTTC. Translating gives CASSLGTSGSNEQYF. Full variable domain (rest looked up from reference TRBV5-1 and TRBJ2-7): KAGVTQTPRYLIKTRGQQVTLSCSPISGHRSVSWYQQTPGQGLQFLFEYFSETQRNKGNFPGRFSGRQFSNSRSEMNVSTLELGDSALYLCASSLGTSGSNEQYFGPGTRLTVT.